This TCR beta chain was sequenced during a study of CD8+ T cells in alopecia areata. This clone was seen a few times. What it recognizes is unknown. Other DNA sequences in this sample translate to the same CDR3. Treatment noted: oral pan-JAK inhibitor, 5-10 mg twice daily. After removal of 4 bases from V and 5 bases from J, the junction contained 7 bases not matched to a gene. Germline-derived CDR1 and CDR2 are SEHNR and FQNEAQ (reference sequence). The CDR3 length is 15 residues. Whole-study findings and limits: Scalp sample data also include resident alphabeta T cells from normal skin.

Following extraction, RNA underwent reverse transcription to cDNA, which served as the sequencing template. TCRdb's copy holds only in-frame clones and misses some; the assay was immunoSEQ multiplex PCR. This table holds 140,000 to 150,000 clones, about 51% found once. This sequence was found in a human donor with alopecia areata. Specimen: CD8+ T cells sorted from blood, collected at week 4, from a patient treated with tofacitinib. This rearrangement joins TRBV7-9 to TRBJ2-1, with TRBD1 matching over 8 bases. The CDR3, as DNA: TGTGCCAGCAGCTGGGGCCTGACAGGGGACAATGAGCAGTTCTTC. Translating it yields CASSWGLTGDNEQFF.